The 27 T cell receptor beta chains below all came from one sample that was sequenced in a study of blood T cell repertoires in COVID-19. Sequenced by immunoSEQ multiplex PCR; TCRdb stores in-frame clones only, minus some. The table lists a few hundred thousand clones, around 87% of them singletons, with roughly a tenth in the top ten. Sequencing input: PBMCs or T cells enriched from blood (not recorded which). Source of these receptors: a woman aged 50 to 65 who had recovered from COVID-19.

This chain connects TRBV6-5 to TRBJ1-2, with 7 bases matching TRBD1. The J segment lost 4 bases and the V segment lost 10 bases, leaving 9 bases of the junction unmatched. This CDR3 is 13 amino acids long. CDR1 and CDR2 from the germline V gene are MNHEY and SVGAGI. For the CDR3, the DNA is TGTGCCAATCGAGGGGCAGGGGGCTATGGCTACACCTTC. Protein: CANRGAGGYGYTF.

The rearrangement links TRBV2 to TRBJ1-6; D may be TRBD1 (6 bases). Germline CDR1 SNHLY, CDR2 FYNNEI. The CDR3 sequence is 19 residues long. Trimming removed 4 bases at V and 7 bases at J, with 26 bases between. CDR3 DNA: TGTGCCAGCAGTGTCCTCGGTGACGAGGGGGTATTGCAAAATTCACCCCTCCACTTT. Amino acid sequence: CASSVLGDEGVLQNSPLHF.

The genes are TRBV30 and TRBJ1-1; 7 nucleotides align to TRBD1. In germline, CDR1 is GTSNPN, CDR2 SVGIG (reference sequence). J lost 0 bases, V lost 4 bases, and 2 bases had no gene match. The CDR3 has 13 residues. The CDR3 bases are TGTGCCTGGAACAGGGGTATGAACACTGAAGCTTTCTTT. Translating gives CAWNRGMNTEAFF.

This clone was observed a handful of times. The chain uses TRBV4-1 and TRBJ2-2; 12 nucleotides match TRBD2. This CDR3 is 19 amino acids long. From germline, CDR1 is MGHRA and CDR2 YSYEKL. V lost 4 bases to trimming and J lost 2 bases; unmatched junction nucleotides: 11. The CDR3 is CASSPRWASGGVNTGELFF. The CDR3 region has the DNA TGCGCCAGCAGCCCCCGCTGGGCTAGCGGGGGGGTAAACACCGGGGAGCTGTTTTTT.

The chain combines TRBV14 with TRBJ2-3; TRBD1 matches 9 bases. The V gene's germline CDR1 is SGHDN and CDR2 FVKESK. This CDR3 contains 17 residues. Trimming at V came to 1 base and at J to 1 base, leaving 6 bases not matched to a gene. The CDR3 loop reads CASSQARRDRGTDTQYF. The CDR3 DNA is TGTGCCAGCAGCCAAGCAAGGCGGGACAGGGGCACAGATACGCAGTATTTT.

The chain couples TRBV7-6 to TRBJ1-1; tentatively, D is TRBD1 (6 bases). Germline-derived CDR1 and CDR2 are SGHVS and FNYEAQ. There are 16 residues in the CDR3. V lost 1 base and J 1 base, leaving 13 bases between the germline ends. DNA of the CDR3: TGTGCCAGCAGCTTAGGGACCGGACAGCGGAACACTGAAGCTTTCTTT. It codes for CASSLGTGQRNTEAFF.

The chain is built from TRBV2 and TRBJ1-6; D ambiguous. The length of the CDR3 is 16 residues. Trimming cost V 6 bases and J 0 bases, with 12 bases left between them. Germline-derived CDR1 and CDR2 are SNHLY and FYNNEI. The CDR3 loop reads CASSDTENSYNSPLHF. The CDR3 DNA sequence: TGTGCCAGCAGCGATACAGAGAACTCCTATAATTCACCCCTCCACTTT.

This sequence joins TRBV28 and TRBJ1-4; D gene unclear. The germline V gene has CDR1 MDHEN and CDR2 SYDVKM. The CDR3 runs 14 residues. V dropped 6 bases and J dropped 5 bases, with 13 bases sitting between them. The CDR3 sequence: CASSLRSANEKLFF. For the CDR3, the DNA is TGTGCCAGCAGCCTCAGGTCCGCGAATGAAAAACTGTTTTTT.

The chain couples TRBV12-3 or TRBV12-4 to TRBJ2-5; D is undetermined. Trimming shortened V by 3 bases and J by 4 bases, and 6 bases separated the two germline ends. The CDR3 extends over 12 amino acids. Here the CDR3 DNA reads TGTGCCAGCAGTTTCTTGTTAGAGACCCAGTACTTC. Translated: CASSFLLETQYF.

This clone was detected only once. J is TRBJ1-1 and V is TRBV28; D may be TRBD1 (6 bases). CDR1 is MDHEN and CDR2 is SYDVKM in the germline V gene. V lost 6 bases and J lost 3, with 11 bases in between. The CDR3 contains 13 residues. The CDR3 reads CASRAGTYTEAFF. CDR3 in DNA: TGTGCCAGCAGGGCTGGGACATACACTGAAGCTTTCTTT.

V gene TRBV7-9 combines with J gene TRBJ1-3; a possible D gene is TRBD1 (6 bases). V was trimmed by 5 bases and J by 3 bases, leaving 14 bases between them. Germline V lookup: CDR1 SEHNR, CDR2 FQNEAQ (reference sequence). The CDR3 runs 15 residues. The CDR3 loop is CASSTTGYSGNTIYF. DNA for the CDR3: TGTGCCAGCAGCACCACAGGGTACAGTGGAAACACCATATATTTT.

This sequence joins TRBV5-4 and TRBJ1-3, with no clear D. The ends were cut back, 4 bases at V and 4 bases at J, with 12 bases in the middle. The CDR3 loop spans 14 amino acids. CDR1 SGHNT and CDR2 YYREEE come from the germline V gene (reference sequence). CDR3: CASSPTTLGNTIYF. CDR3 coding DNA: TGTGCCAGCAGCCCGACGACTCTAGGAAACACCATATATTTT.

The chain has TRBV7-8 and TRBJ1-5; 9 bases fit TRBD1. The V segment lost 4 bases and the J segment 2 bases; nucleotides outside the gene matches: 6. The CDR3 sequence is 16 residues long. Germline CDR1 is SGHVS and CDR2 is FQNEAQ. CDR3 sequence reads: CASSSYRGQGNQPQHF. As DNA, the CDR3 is TGTGCCAGCAGCTCTTACAGGGGGCAGGGCAATCAGCCCCAGCATTTT.

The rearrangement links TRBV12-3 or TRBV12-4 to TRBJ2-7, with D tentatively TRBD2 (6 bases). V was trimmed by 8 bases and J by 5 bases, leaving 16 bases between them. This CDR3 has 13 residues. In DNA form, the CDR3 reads TGTGCCAGCGGGGCGGGGTGGGGAGACGAGCAGTACTTC. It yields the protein CASGAGWGDEQYF.

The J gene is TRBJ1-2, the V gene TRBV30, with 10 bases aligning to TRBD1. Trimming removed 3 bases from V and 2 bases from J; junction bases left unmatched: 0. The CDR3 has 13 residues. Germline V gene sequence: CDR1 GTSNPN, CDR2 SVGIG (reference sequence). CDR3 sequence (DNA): TGTGCCTGGAGGACAGGGGGCAACTATGGCTACACCTTC. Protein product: CAWRTGGNYGYTF.

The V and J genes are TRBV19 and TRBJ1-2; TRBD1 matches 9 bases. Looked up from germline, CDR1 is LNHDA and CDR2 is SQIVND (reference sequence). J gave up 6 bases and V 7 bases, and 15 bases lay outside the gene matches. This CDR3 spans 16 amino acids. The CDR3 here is CASTPGQGDIINGYTF. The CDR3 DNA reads TGTGCCAGTACCCCGGGACAGGGAGATATTATCAATGGCTACACCTTC. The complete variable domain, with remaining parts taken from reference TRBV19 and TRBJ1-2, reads DGGITQSPKYLFRKEGQNVTLSCEQNLNHDAMYWYRQDPGQGLRLIYYSQIVNDFQKGDIAEGYSVSREKKESFPLTVTSAQKNPTAFYLCASTPGQGDIINGYTFGSGTRLTVV.

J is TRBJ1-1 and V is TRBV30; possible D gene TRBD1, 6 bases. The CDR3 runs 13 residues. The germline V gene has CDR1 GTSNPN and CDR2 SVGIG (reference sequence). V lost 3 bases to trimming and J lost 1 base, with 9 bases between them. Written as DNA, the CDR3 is TGTGCCTGGAGCGACAGGCCGAACACTGAAGCTTTCTTT. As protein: CAWSDRPNTEAFF.

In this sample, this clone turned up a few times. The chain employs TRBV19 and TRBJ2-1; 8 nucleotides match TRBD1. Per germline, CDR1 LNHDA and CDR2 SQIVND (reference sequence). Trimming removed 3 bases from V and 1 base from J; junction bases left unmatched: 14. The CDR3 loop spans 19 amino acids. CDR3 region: CASSIGRGQGFSSYNEQFF. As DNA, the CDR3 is TGTGCCAGTAGTATCGGGAGAGGACAGGGTTTTTCGTCCTACAATGAGCAGTTCTTC.

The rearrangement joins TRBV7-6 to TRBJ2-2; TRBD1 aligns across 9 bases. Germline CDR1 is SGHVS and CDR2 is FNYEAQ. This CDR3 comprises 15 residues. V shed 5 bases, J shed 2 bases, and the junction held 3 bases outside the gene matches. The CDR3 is CASSEGQGNTGELFF. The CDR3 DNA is TGTGCCAGCAGCGAGGGACAGGGCAACACCGGGGAGCTGTTTTTT.

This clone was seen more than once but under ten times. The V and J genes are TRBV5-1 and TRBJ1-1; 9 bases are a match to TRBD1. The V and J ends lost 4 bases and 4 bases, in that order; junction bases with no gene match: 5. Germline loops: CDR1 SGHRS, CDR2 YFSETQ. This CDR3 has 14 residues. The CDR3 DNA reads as TGCGCCAGCAGCACAGGACAGGGGAGCACTGAAGCTTTCTTT. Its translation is CASSTGQGSTEAFF. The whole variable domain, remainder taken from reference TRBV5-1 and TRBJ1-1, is KAGVTQTPRYLIKTRGQQVTLSCSPISGHRSVSWYQQTPGQGLQFLFEYFSETQRNKGNFPGRFSGRQFSNSRSEMNVSTLELGDSALYLCASSTGQGSTEAFFGQGTRLTVV.

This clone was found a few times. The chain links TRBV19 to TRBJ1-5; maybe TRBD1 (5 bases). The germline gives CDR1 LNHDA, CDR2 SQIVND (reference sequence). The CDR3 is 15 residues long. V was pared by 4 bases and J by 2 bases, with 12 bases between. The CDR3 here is CASSSPQGGNQPQHF. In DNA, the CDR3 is TGTGCCAGTAGTAGTCCGCAGGGTGGCAATCAGCCCCAGCATTTT.

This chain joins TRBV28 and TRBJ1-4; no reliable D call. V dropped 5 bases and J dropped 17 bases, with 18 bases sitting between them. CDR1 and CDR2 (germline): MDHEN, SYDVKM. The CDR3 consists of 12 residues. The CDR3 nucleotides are TGTGCCAGCAGTCGATCTCCGGAACAGCCATTTTTT. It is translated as CASSRSPEQPFF. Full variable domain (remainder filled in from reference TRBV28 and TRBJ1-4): DVKVTQSSRYLVKRTGEKVFLECVQDMDHENMFWYRQDPGLGLRLIYFSYDVKMKEKGDIPEGYSVSREKKERFSLILESASTNQTSMYLCASSRSPEQPFFGSGTQLSVL.

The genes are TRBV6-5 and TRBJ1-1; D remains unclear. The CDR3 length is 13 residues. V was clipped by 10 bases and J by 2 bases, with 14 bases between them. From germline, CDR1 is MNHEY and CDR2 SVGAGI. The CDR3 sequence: CATPEMINTEAFF. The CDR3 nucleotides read TGTGCCACCCCCGAGATGATAAACACTGAAGCTTTCTTT.

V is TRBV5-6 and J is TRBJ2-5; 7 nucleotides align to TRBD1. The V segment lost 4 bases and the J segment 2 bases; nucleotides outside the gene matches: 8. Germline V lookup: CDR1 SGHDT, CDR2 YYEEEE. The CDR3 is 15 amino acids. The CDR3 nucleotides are TGTGCCAGCAGCCGCACCGGGACAGCTCAAGAGACCCAGTACTTC. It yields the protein CASSRTGTAQETQYF.

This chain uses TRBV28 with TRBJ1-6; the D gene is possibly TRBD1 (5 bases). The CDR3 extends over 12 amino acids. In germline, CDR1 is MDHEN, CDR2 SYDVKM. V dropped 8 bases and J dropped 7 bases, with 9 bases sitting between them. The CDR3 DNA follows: TGTGCCAGCCAGGGTCCCAATTCACCCCTCCACTTT. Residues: CASQGPNSPLHF.

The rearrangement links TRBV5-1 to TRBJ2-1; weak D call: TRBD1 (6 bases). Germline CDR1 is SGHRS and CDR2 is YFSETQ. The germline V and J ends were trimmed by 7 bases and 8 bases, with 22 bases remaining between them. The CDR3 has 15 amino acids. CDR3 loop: CASCSDSLGGDEQFF. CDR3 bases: TGCGCCAGCTGCTCGGACAGTCTGGGTGGGGATGAGCAGTTCTTC.

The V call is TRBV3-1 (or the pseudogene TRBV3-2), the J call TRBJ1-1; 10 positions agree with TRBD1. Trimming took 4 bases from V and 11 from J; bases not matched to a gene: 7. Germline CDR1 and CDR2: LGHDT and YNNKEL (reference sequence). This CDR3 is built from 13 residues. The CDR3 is CASSLKTGGLAFF. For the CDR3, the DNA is TGTGCCAGCAGCCTAAAGACAGGGGGCTTGGCTTTCTTT.